The T cell receptor (beta chain) described here comes from a study of OX40 agonist ivuxolimab in advanced cancers. Whole-study findings and limits: At 0.1-3.0 mg/kg, partial responders had clonal expansion among the lowest observed.

Of note for this clone: Its antigen is not known.

CDR1 MDHEN and CDR2 SYDVKM come from the germline V gene. V lost 3 bases, J lost 2 bases, and 16 bases lay in between. The CDR3 extends over 16 amino acids. Sequencing used immunoSEQ multiplex PCR; TCRdb keeps in-frame clones, though not all of them. The sample records 100,000 or so clones, 90% to 96% being singletons. Sequenced here: CD4+ or CD8+ T cells sorted from blood, sampled in a trial of the OX40 agonist ivuxolimab. This clonotype originated in an adult with an advanced solid tumor such as melanoma, head and neck, liver or kidney cancer. The rearrangement uses TRBV28 and TRBJ1-2, with a possible D match to TRBD1 (6 bases). The CDR3 region has the DNA TGTGCCAGCAGTTTGGGCGGGGGCTATGGAAACTATGGCTACACCTTC. Translated: CASSLGGGYGNYGYTF.